This T cell receptor beta chain was sequenced for a study of T cells in Graves' hyperthyroidism and ophthalmopathy. Turning to this clonotype: Its antigen remains unknown.

The TCR beta CDR3 regions underwent amplification using RNA transcripts as the source. The TCR CDR3 was amplified in a first-round RT-PCR using the HTBI primer set. TCRdb reprocessed the multiplex PCR reads with MiXCR, giving one entry per CDR3 protein. Counted here are around 190,000 distinct CDR3 sequences, 17% occurring once; the ten biggest clones make up about 56%. Study results and limitations: Prediction of ophthalmopathy progression came a median approximately 6.5 months pre-onset. A model built on 13 V-J features separated ophthalmopathy from stable hyperthyroidism. In blood, most of the thyroid clonotypes expanded above 0.001 were also present.

Disease duration under 2 months; hyperthyroidism patients were aged 18 to 65. The CDR3 contains 14 residues. Trimming removed 4 bases at V and 4 bases at J, with 11 bases between. Germline V gene lookup returns CDR1 LNHDA and CDR2 SQIVND (reference sequence). The chain combines TRBV19 with TRBJ1-5; possibly TRBD1 for D (5 bases). The sample taken for sequencing was blood. The TCR comes from a woman in her 50s with Graves' hyperthyroidism. The CDR3 coding sequence is TGTGCCAGTAGTAAAATACAGGATAATCAGCCCCAGCATTTT. It specifies CASSKIQDNQPQHF.